This TCR beta chain was identified in a study of breast tumors, draining lymph nodes, adjacent tissues. The CDR3 totals 15 residues. Trimming at V came to 0 bases and at J to 7 bases, leaving 8 bases not matched to a gene. CDR1 is SGHNT, CDR2 YYREEE, per germline (reference sequence). The lymph nodes were axillary draining lymph nodes from breast cancer patients. With regard to this clonotype: Antigen specificity is unknown.

Study conclusions and caveats: Tumor repertoires ranked between lymph nodes and nontumor tissue in diversity, with V and J gene preferences. Most tumor T cells seemingly derive from lymph node, then expand in tumor.

TCRdb re-called the multiplex PCR reads with MiXCR, one entry per CDR3 protein. This table holds fewer than 150,000 distinct CDR3 sequences, about 20% found once. V gene TRBV5-4 combines with J gene TRBJ2-3, with 7 bases fitting TRBD2. Sequencing input: axillary lymph node tissue. This sequence originates from a female donor with breast cancer. Some clones in this sample may be carry-over from other donors' samples. CDR3 sequence (DNA): TGTGCCAGCAGCTTGGACAAGCCCGGGGGGAATACGCAGTATTTT. It encodes CASSLDKPGGNTQYF.